This TCR beta chain derives from a study of T cell changes during pregnancy in multiple sclerosis (dated by TCRdb to the late 2010s). The study in broad terms: The study looked at changes in the T cell repertoire across pregnancy in women with multiple sclerosis.

Details on this clone: This receptor's antigen is unknown. Base qualities are not recorded, but no much larger clone differs from it by a single base.

CDR1 and CDR2 (SGDLS, YYNGEE) derive from the germline V gene. CDR3 length: 16 amino acids, cysteine to phenylalanine. Only the CDR3 portion is preserved as DNA: 48 bases, with reading frame beginning at the first base. V loses 0 bases, J loses 1 base, and the germline ends lie 11 bases apart. Libraries came from the immunoSEQ multiplex PCR assay. Here the immuneACCESS table is served through TCRdb, limited to in-frame sequences with V and J called. Missing clones are a known gap in these copies; in checked studies unresolved V genes cover under half, and the rest lacks a known reason. Counted in this sample were over 50,000 clones; roughly 90% of them appeared once. About 2.3% of the sample lies in the top ten.

This specimen consisted of peripheral blood, obtained in the first trimester of pregnancy. The chain joins TRBV9 to TRBJ1-3; 5 matching bases give a weak D call of TRBD1. The TCR originated in a female donor with multiple sclerosis, enrolled in a pregnancy study. The CDR3 has the sequence CASSVESRVSGNTIYF. The DNA sequence is as follows: TGTGCCAGCAGCGTAGAGAGCAGGGTTTCTGGAAACACCATATATTTT. Here the CDR3 is joined to the reference TRBV9 and TRBJ1-3 genes, and the full variable domain is: DSGVTQTPKHLITATGQRVTLRCSPRSGDLSVYWYQQSLDQGLQFLIQYYNGEERAKGNILERFSAQQFPDLHSELNLSSLELGDSALYFCASSVESRVSGNTIYFGEGSWLTVV.